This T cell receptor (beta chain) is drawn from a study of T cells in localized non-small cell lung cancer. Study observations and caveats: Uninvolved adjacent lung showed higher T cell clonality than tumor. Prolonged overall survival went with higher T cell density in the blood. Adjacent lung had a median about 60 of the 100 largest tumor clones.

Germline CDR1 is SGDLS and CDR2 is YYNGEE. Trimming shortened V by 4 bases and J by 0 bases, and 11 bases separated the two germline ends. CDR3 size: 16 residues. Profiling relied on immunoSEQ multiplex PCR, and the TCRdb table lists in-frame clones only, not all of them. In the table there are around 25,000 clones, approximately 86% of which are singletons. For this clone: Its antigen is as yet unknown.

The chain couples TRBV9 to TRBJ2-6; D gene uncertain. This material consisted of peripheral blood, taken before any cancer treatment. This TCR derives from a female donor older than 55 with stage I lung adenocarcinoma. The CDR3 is CASSLPAGSGANVLTF. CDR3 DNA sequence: TGTGCCAGCAGCCTCCCTGCCGGCTCTGGGGCCAACGTCCTGACTTTC. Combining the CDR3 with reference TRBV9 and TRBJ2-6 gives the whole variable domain DSGVTQTPKHLITATGQRVTLRCSPRSGDLSVYWYQQSLDQGLQFLIQYYNGEERAKGNILERFSAQQFPDLHSELNLSSLELGDSALYFCASSLPAGSGANVLTFGAGSRLTVL.